This is a list of T cell receptor beta chains from one sample in a study of cytomegalovirus exposure and HLA in healthy donors. Assay used: immunoSEQ multiplex PCR; TCRdb lists only in-frame clones, some missing. The repertoire holds just over 150,000 clones, around 84% seen once, with 3% to 3.5% in the top ten. The specimen sequenced was PBMCs. These receptors all come from a woman aged 40-49 years in good health and CMV-seronegative. The CDR3 runs from the conserved cysteine through the conserved F or W. A D gene is named only where the DNA matches it firmly. Some rows mark clone size as missing; the rest say once, few, many or name a class of expanded clone.

V: TRBV2
size: .
D: TRBD1
J: TRBJ1-2
DNA: TGTGCCAGCAGTAGACAGGGGTCCTATGGCTACACCTTC
CDR3: CASSRQGSYGYTF

V: TRBV5-4
size: once
D: TRBD1
J: TRBJ1-6
DNA: TGTGCCAGCAGCGGTCGACAGGGGTATAATTCACCCCTCCACTTT
CDR3: CASSGRQGYNSPLHF

V: TRBV19
size: .
D: .
J: TRBJ1-1
DNA: TGTGCCAGTAGTATAGAACAGGTGTCCGCTTTCTTT
CDR3: CASSIEQVSAFF

V: TRBV7-9
size: .
D: TRBD2
J: TRBJ2-5
DNA: TGTGCCAGCAGCTTACGTAGCGGGGGGGCGGAGACCCAGTACTTC
CDR3: CASSLRSGGAETQYF

V: TRBV13
size: .
D: .
J: TRBJ1-1
DNA: TGTGCCAGCAGCCTACTGGGGGGGAGGTTGACTGAAGCTTTCTTT
CDR3: CASSLLGGRLTEAFF

V: TRBV5-4
size: .
D: .
J: TRBJ1-6
DNA: TGTGCCAGCAGCTTGAACATTAATTCACCCCTCCACTTT
CDR3: CASSLNINSPLHF

V: TRBV11-2
size: .
D: .
J: TRBJ2-7
DNA: TGTGCCAGCAGCCATCATACAGGGTCCTACGAGCAGTACTTC
CDR3: CASSHHTGSYEQYF

V: TRBV2
size: .
D: TRBD1
J: TRBJ2-3
DNA: TGTGCCAGCGTCGACAGGGATGTGGCAGATACGCAGTATTTT
CDR3: CASVDRDVADTQYF

V: TRBV6-1
size: few
D: .
J: TRBJ2-7
DNA: TGTGCCAGCAGTCAATACAGTGAGTTGTACTTC
CDR3: CASSQYSELYF

V: TRBV14
size: .
D: .
J: TRBJ1-3
DNA: TGTGCCAGCAGCCAAGAGTTGGCGGTGAGAGGGCCACTCTCTGGAAACACCATATATTTT
CDR3: CASSQELAVRGPLSGNTIYF

V: TRBV29-1
size: .
D: TRBD1
J: TRBJ1-1
DNA: TGCAGCGTTGAACCTTACCGGGACAGAGGGACTGAAGCTTTCTTT
CDR3: CSVEPYRDRGTEAFF

V: TRBV9
size: .
D: .
J: TRBJ1-6
DNA: TGTGCCAGCAGCGTAGAGGTGGCAGGGTATTCACCCCTCCACTTT
CDR3: CASSVEVAGYSPLHF

V: TRBV11-2
size: .
D: TRBD1
J: TRBJ2-7
DNA: TGTGCCAGCAGCAGCGACAGGGGGTTCAACGAGCAGTACTTC
CDR3: CASSSDRGFNEQYF

V: TRBV5-6
size: .
D: TRBD1
J: TRBJ2-5
DNA: TGTGCCAGCAGCTTTAACAGGGGAGAGACCCAGTACTTC
CDR3: CASSFNRGETQYF

V: TRBV19
size: .
D: TRBD2
J: TRBJ2-3
DNA: TGTGCCAGTAGACAACGGGGGGGTACAGATACGCAGTATTTT
CDR3: CASRQRGGTDTQYF

V: TRBV6-5
size: .
D: .
J: TRBJ1-6
DNA: TGTGCCAGCAGGGGTAGCTTTCAGGGGACACCCCTCCACTTT
CDR3: CASRGSFQGTPLHF

V: TRBV5-1
size: .
D: TRBD1
J: TRBJ1-2
DNA: TGCGCCAGCAGCTTGGCGGTTGGGACAGGGGGCCGGGGCTACACCTTC
CDR3: CASSLAVGTGGRGYTF

V: TRBV10-2
size: few
D: .
J: TRBJ1-5
DNA: TGCGCCAGCAGGGCAGGGATGAATCAGCCCCAGCATTTT
CDR3: CASRAGMNQPQHF

V: TRBV5-1
size: .
D: TRBD1
J: TRBJ1-3
DNA: TGCGCCAGCAGCTTCACGACAGGGTCTGGAAACACCATATATTTT
CDR3: CASSFTTGSGNTIYF

V: TRBV2
size: .
D: .
J: TRBJ2-3
DNA: TGTGCCAGCAAGAGGTTGTCTAGCGTCACAGATACGCAGTATTTT
CDR3: CASKRLSSVTDTQYF

V: TRBV2
size: .
D: .
J: TRBJ1-3
DNA: TGTGCCAGCAGTGTCTCCTACGGAGTCCACTCTGGAAACACCATATATTTT
CDR3: CASSVSYGVHSGNTIYF

V: TRBV19
size: .
D: TRBD2
J: TRBJ2-1
DNA: TGTGCCAGTAGTATAGGACTAGCGGGGGGGCTAGTAGATGAGCAGTTCTTC
CDR3: CASSIGLAGGLVDEQFF

V: TRBV2
size: .
D: .
J: TRBJ1-3
DNA: TGTGCCAGCACAAGACAAGGTGGAAACACCATATATTTT
CDR3: CASTRQGGNTIYF

V: TRBV21-1
size: .
D: .
J: TRBJ1-1
DNA: TGTGCCAGCAGCAAAGAGAACAGGGAGAACACTGAAGCTTTCTTT
CDR3: CASSKENRENTEAFF

V: TRBV29-1
size: few
D: .
J: TRBJ1-1
DNA: TGCAGCGTTGGTCCAGGATGGGGCATGAACACTGAAGCTTTCTTT
CDR3: CSVGPGWGMNTEAFF

V: TRBV5-3
size: few
D: TRBD1
J: TRBJ2-6
DNA: TGTGCCAGAACACGGCAGGGGGCGGGAGGGGCCAACGTCCTGACTTTC
CDR3: CARTRQGAGGANVLTF

V: TRBV7-9
size: .
D: .
J: TRBJ1-2
DNA: TGTGCCAGCAGCTCTGCGTACGGAGCTAACTATGGCTACACCTTC
CDR3: CASSSAYGANYGYTF

V: TRBV7-3
size: .
D: TRBD1
J: TRBJ2-1
DNA: TGTGCCAGCAGCTCTGGACAGGGGGCGTTCAACGAGCAGTTCTTC
CDR3: CASSSGQGAFNEQFF

V: TRBV19
size: .
D: .
J: TRBJ2-5
DNA: TGTGCCAGTAGTGATAAGGGACTTCCCCCGGAGACCCAGTACTTC
CDR3: CASSDKGLPPETQYF

V: TRBV25-1
size: .
D: .
J: TRBJ2-5
DNA: TGTGCCAGCAGTGAATACCCCCCGGGAGAGACCCAGTACTTC
CDR3: CASSEYPPGETQYF

V: TRBV25-1
size: .
D: TRBD1
J: TRBJ2-1
DNA: TGTGCCAGCAGTAGGTCCGTGACAGGGGCGGGTGAGCAGTTCTTC
CDR3: CASSRSVTGAGEQFF

V: TRBV21-1
size: .
D: .
J: TRBJ1-1
DNA: TGTGCCAGCAGCACCAACAGGGACACTGAAGCTTTCTTT
CDR3: CASSTNRDTEAFF

V: TRBV6-1
size: .
D: .
J: TRBJ1-5
DNA: TGTGCCAGCAGTGAACAGGGCGAAGGCAATCAGCCCCAGCATTTT
CDR3: CASSEQGEGNQPQHF

V: TRBV6-5
size: .
D: .
J: TRBJ1-1
DNA: TGTGCCAGCAGTTTACGGGGTGCTGAAGCTTTCTTT
CDR3: CASSLRGAEAFF

V: TRBV5-5
size: .
D: .
J: TRBJ1-5
DNA: TGTGCCAGCAGCTCCCAAATCGGGAGCAATCAGCCCCAGCATTTT
CDR3: CASSSQIGSNQPQHF

V: TRBV4-1
size: .
D: .
J: TRBJ2-2
DNA: TGCGCCAGCAGCCAGTTTCGAGACACCGGGGAGCTGTTTTTT
CDR3: CASSQFRDTGELFF

V: TRBV28
size: few
D: .
J: TRBJ2-7
DNA: TGTGCCAGCAGTATAGGGGCCAAGACGAAGCAGTACTTC
CDR3: CASSIGAKTKQYF